These T cell receptor beta chains were read from a single sample in a study of beta chain features in type 1 diabetes. Profiled with immunoSEQ multiplex PCR; TCRdb holds only in-frame clones, not every one. The data contain hundreds of thousands of clones, about 14% of them seen just once; the ten biggest clones take up nearly 0.04%. The specimen sequenced was naive CD4+ T cells from blood. The source of these receptors is a man between 18 and 35 years old with type 1 diabetes. The CDR3 runs from the conserved cysteine through the conserved F or W. The D gene is left open where the match is weak. Part of the rows lack a size; the others show once, few, many or a class for expanded clones.

TRBJ2-1 | - | few | TRBV19 | CASSPPGYNEQFF | TGTGCCAGTAGTCCGCCAGGATACAATGAGCAGTTCTTC
TRBJ1-1 | - | - | TRBV7-9 | CASSPQGPNTEAFF | TGTGCCAGCAGCCCTCAAGGACCCAACACTGAAGCTTTCTTT
TRBJ1-2 | TRBD1 | few | TRBV7-9 | CASSPDRGHGYTF | TGTGCCAGCAGTCCTGACAGGGGCCATGGCTACACCTTC
TRBJ2-5 | - | - | TRBV28 | CASIPHPLGRAWETQYF | TGTGCCAGCATCCCCCATCCCCTCGGCAGAGCCTGGGAGACCCAGTACTTC
TRBJ2-1 | TRBD2 | few | TRBV9 | CASTKRAGDFYNEQFF | TGTGCCAGCACGAAACGAGCGGGAGACTTCTACAATGAGCAGTTCTTC
TRBJ1-2 | - | few | TRBV25-1 | CASSDRVNYGYTF | TGTGCCAGCAGTGACAGGGTTAACTATGGCTACACCTTC
TRBJ1-5 | - | few | TRBV30 | CAWSQGAGQPQHF | TGTGCCTGGAGTCAGGGAGCAGGACAGCCCCAGCATTTT
TRBJ1-1 | - | - | TRBV7-8 | CASSLRRLMNTEAFF | TGTGCCAGCAGCTTACGCAGACTGATGAACACTGAAGCTTTCTTT
TRBJ1-2 | - | - | TRBV7-3 | CASSSGQETYGYTF | TGTGCCAGCAGCTCAGGACAAGAAACGTATGGCTACACCTTC
TRBJ1-5 | - | - | TRBV2 | CASTGSWGMSNQPQHF | TGTGCCAGCACTGGTTCATGGGGGATGAGCAATCAGCCCCAGCATTTT
TRBJ2-1 | - | - | TRBV9 | CASSPPPSHPNEQFF | TGTGCCAGCAGCCCCCCACCGTCCCATCCCAATGAGCAGTTCTTC
TRBJ2-5 | - | few | TRBV9 | CASSVGWDQETQYF | TGTGCCAGCAGCGTAGGGTGGGACCAAGAGACCCAGTACTTC
TRBJ1-6 | TRBD1 | - | TRBV4-3 | CASSQDKFADRQNSPLHF | TGCGCCAGCAGCCAAGATAAATTCGCGGACAGGCAAAATTCACCCCTCCACTTT
TRBJ2-1 | - | - | TRBV30 | CACQINEQFF | TGTGCCTGCCAAATCAATGAGCAGTTCTTC
TRBJ2-3 | TRBD2 | - | TRBV6-6 | CASKGLAGGADTQYF | TGTGCCAGCAAGGGACTAGCGGGGGGGGCAGATACGCAGTATTTT
TRBJ1-1 | - | few | TRBV20-1 | CSAKDRTEAFF | TGCAGTGCTAAAGACAGGACTGAAGCTTTCTTT